Sequencing of this TCR beta chain was carried out in a study of early T cells in non-severe SARS-CoV-2 infection. Study-level background: Chains were not paired, and sequencing was done on bulk RNA from unsorted whole blood.

Whole-study results and caveats: Database matching using VDJdb favored anti-spike CD8 responses, with private and CD4 specificities left missing.

The ends were cut back, 6 bases at V and 0 bases at J, with 11 bases in the middle. This CDR3 region has 14 residues. Germline-derived CDR1 and CDR2 are PRHDT and FYEKMQ (reference sequence). Individual cDNA molecules received unique molecular identifiers during library preparation. TCRdb used MiXCR to reprocess the 5' RACE reads, holding one entry per CDR3 protein. The repertoire holds about 49,000 distinct CDR3 sequences, less than 4.5% seen once, with approximately 5.9% in the top ten. At least ten counts were recorded for this clonotype. Its antigen is as yet unknown. The TCR was taken from an adult who was a healthcare worker with PCR-confirmed SARS-CoV-2 infection or an uninfected control (not recorded which). The sequenced sample consisted of whole blood. The V call is TRBV13, the J call TRBJ1-1; a weak D match, TRBD1 (6 bases). CDR3 residues: CASSLGQMNTEAFF. In DNA, the CDR3 is TGTGCCAGCAGTCTCGGACAGATGAACACTGAAGCTTTCTTT.